This T cell receptor beta chain was identified in a study of tumor-infiltrating lymphocytes in primary liver carcinoma. Blood RNA came from unsorted whole blood; germline DNA was also extracted. Around 4.4 milliliters of peripheral blood were collected before surgery. Germline loops: CDR1 SGHAT, CDR2 FQNNGV. This CDR3 contains 14 residues. A primer matching the constant region was used to make TCR beta cDNA from around 550 ng of total RNA. Three rounds of nested multiplex PCR with slightly modified ARM-PCR produced TCR beta libraries. TRBV1-TRBV30 forward primers paired with a C-beta reverse primer were used in the first two PCR rounds, which ran approximately 10 cycles each. TCRdb recomputed calls from the multiplex PCR reads with MiXCR, one row per CDR3 protein. The table records 300,000 to 350,000 distinct CDR3 sequences, around 60% of them present only once. In regard to this clonotype: Sequence at one end of the junction differs from germline and may be a read error.

The rearrangement joins TRBV11-2 to TRBJ2-1; weak D call: TRBD2 (6 bases). This receptor was identified in a man aged 40-49 years with primary liver carcinoma and hepatitis B virus infection. The sample consisted of peripheral blood. The CDR3 nucleotides are TGTACCAGCAGCCTCAGCGGGTCGCTCAATGAGCAGTTCTTC. Amino acids: CTSSLSGSLNEQFF.